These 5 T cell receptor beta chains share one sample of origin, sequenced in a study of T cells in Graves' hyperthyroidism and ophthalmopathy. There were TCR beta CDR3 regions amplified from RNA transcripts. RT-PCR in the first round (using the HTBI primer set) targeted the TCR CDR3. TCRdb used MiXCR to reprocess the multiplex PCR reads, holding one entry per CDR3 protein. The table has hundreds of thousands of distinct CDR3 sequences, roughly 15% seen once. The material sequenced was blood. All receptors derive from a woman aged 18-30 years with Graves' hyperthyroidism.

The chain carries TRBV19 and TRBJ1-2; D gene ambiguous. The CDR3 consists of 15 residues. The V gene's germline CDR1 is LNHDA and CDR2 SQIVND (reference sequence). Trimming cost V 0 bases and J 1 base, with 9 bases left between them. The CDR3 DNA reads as TGTGCCAGTAGTATAGATAGAGCCTTTAACTATGGCTACACCTTC. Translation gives CASSIDRAFNYGYTF.

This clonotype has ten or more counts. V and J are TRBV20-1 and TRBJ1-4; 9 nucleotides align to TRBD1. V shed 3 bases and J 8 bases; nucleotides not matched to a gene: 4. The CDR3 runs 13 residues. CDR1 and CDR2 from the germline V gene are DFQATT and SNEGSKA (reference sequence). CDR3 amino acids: CSARGQGGEKLFF. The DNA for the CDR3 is TGCAGTGCTAGGGGACAGGGCGGGGAAAAACTGTTTTTT.

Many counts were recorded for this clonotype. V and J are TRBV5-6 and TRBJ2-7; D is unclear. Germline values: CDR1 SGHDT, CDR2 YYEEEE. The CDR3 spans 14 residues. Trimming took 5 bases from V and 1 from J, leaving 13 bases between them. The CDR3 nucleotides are TGTGCCAGCAGGGGCCGGGTCCCGTCCTACGAGCAGTACTTC. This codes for CASRGRVPSYEQYF.

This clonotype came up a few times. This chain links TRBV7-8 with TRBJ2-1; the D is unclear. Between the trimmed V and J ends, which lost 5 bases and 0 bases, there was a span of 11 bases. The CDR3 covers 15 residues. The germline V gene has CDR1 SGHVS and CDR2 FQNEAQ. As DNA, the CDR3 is TGTGCCAGCAGCCGCAACGGTTACTCCTACAATGAGCAGTTCTTC. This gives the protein CASSRNGYSYNEQFF.

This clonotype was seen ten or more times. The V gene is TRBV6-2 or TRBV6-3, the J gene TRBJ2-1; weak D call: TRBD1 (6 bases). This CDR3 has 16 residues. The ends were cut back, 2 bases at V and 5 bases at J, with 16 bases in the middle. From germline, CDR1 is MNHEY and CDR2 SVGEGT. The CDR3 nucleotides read TGTGCCAGCAGTTACCCACTGACAGAGGGGGACAATGAGCAGTTCTTC. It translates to CASSYPLTEGDNEQFF.